This T cell receptor beta chain was obtained from a study of blood T cells in healthy people across ages. Study-wide context: Roughly one uniquely barcoded beta molecule per two T cells was captured. Broader study findings: Long-lived and aged donors differed, with more naive CD4+ cells and higher diversity in the long-lived. Age showed a roughly linear inverse relationship with TCR beta diversity per million T cells.

In the case of this clonotype: Its antigen remains unknown.

Primed by a sample-barcoded 5' primer and a J-beta primer mix, a second PCR proceeded for about 6 to 12 cycles. TCRdb analysed the 5' RACE reads with MiXCR anew, one entry per CDR3 protein. The table records some 1.4 million distinct CDR3 sequences, around two fifths of them present only once. Healthy Caucasians from Russia aged about 6 to 100 served as donors. This CDR3 spans 15 amino acids. Germline V gene data show CDR1 as SGHRS and CDR2 as YFSETQ. Unmatched junction bases numbered 11, after V lost 8 bases and J lost 3 bases. The material sequenced was blood. The chain carries TRBV5-1 and TRBJ1-1; 9 nucleotides align to TRBD1. This TCR was recovered from a woman aged 18-29 years in good health. The CDR3 protein is CASTTQGARDTEAFF. The CDR3 DNA follows: TGCGCCAGTACGACACAGGGGGCGCGGGACACTGAAGCTTTCTTT.